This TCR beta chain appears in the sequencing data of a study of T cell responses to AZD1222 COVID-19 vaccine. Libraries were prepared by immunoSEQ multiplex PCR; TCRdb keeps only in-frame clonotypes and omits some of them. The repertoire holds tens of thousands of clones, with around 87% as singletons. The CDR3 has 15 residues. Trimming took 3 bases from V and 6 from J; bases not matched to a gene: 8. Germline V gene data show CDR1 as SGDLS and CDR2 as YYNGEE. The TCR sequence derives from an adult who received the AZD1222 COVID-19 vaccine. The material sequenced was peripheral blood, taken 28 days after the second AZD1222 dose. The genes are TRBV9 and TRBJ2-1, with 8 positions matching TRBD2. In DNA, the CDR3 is TGTGCCAGCAGCGGACGAAGGGGACTAGGCAATGAGCAGTTCTTC. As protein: CASSGRRGLGNEQFF.